These 21 T cell receptor beta chains share one sample of origin, sequenced in a study of HIV-infected patients and healthy controls. Reverse transcription used roughly 480 ng RNA and constant-region primers for alpha and beta. Each of the alpha and beta chains got its own library through chain-specific third strand synthesis with indices. MiXCR, run by TCRdb on the 5' RACE reads, gives a single entry per CDR3 protein. The sample yields over 15,000 distinct CDR3 sequences, 5.5% seen once. The repertoire came from unfractionated whole blood and reflected all unsorted peripheral T cells. Sequencing was carried out using blood. The receptors here all came from an adult in good health.

This clonotype was detected only once. This may come from a read error, since a much larger clone is one base off. The chain carries TRBV7-3 and TRBJ2-2, with a tentative D call TRBD2 (5 bases). The ends were cut back, 2 bases at V and 7 bases at J, with 17 bases in the middle. From germline, CDR1 is SGHTA and CDR2 FQGTGA. The CDR3 has 16 residues. CDR3 protein: CASSLDPAAGLGELFF. The CDR3 DNA follows: TGTGCCAGCAGCTTAGATCCAGCGGCGGGCCTCGGGGAGCTGTTTTTT.

This clonotype showed up many times. The chain uses TRBV27 and TRBJ2-2, with D hard to call. Germline V lookup: CDR1 MNHEY, CDR2 SMNVEV (reference sequence). The CDR3 is made up of 14 amino acids. Trimming left V 1 base short and J 4 bases short, with 7 bases between. CDR3 region: CASSLYSATGELFF. CDR3 nucleotide sequence: TGTGCCAGCAGTTTATACTCCGCCACCGGGGAGCTGTTTTTT.

This clonotype has ten or more counts. This chain links TRBV29-1 with TRBJ2-2, with 7 nucleotides matching TRBD2. In germline, CDR1 is SQVTM, CDR2 ANQGSEA. The CDR3 totals 13 residues. V shed 1 base and J 4 bases; nucleotides not matched to a gene: 0. The CDR3 nucleotides read TGCAGCGTTGAAGCGGGGGGCACCGGGGAGCTGTTTTTT. It translates to CSVEAGGTGELFF.

In its sample, this clonotype was seen many times. The chain carries TRBV20-1 and TRBJ2-7; no firm D call. CDR1 and CDR2 (germline): DFQATT, SNEGSKA (reference sequence). Deletions cut 2 bases from V and 7 bases from J, with 15 bases between. The CDR3 is 13 amino acids. The CDR3 loop reads CSARTGRAWEQYF. The CDR3 nucleotides are TGCAGTGCTAGAACCGGACGGGCCTGGGAGCAGTACTTC.

The chain has TRBV12-5 and TRBJ2-1; TRBD2 is a possible D gene (8 bases). Germline CDR1 is LGHNT and CDR2 is FRNRAP. The CDR3 is 23 amino acids. V was shortened by 6 bases and J by 0 bases, with 36 bases between the two germline ends. CDR3 residues: CASGTRGTKRGPPSLFSYNEQFF. The CDR3 nucleotides read TGTGCTAGTGGCACCAGGGGGACTAAGCGGGGGCCACCCTCCCTATTCTCCTACAATGAGCAGTTCTTC.

Judged by abundance, this clonotype is medium-sized. The chain carries TRBV25-1 and TRBJ1-2; the match to TRBD1 covers 8 bases. V was pared by 2 bases and J by 7 bases, with 9 bases of the junction left unmatched. The CDR3 consists of 15 residues. Germline V gene sequence: CDR1 MGHDK, CDR2 SYGVNS. The CDR3: CASSELDRGLGGYTF. The CDR3 region has the DNA TGTGCCAGCAGTGAACTTGACAGGGGATTGGGTGGCTACACCTTC.

This clonotype was seen repeatedly, ten times or more. The chain is built from TRBV12-5 and TRBJ2-5, with TRBD2 matching over 7 bases. Germline V gene sequence: CDR1 LGHNT, CDR2 FRNRAP. V lost 5 bases to trimming and J lost 3 bases; unmatched junction nucleotides: 24. The CDR3 extends over 20 amino acids. This chain's CDR3 is CASGTVPTRPGAGIKETQYF. The CDR3 DNA sequence: TGTGCTAGTGGTACGGTGCCCACCCGTCCCGGAGCGGGGATTAAAGAGACCCAGTACTTC.

The V call is TRBV20-1, the J call TRBJ2-3; D is unclear. The CDR3 contains 14 residues. Germline V lookup: CDR1 DFQATT, CDR2 SNEGSKA (reference sequence). V was cut by 3 bases and J by 0 bases, with 10 bases left in between. The CDR3 reads CSARMGSSTDTQYF. The CDR3 DNA is TGCAGTGCTAGGATGGGCTCTAGCACAGATACGCAGTATTTT.

This clonotype was recorded many times. J is TRBJ1-5 and V is TRBV28; 9 positions match TRBD1. Germline CDR1 MDHEN, CDR2 SYDVKM. Trimming removed 6 bases from V and 3 bases from J; junction bases left unmatched: 3. CDR3 length: 14 amino acids. The CDR3 spells CASSRDRANQPQHF. The CDR3 region has the DNA TGTGCCAGCAGCCGGGACAGGGCCAATCAGCCCCAGCATTTT.

In its sample, this clonotype was seen many times. The chain has TRBV11-2 and TRBJ1-2, with a possible D match to TRBD1 (6 bases). CDR1 is SGHAT and CDR2 is FQNNGV in the germline V gene. V was shortened by 5 bases and J by 4 bases, with 14 bases between the two germline ends. This CDR3 comprises 14 residues. The CDR3 here is CASSTTMTGYGYTF. Here the CDR3 DNA reads TGTGCCAGCAGCACTACCATGACAGGCTATGGCTACACCTTC.

This clonotype was recorded many times. The gene calls are TRBV7-9 and TRBJ2-1; 8 nucleotides match TRBD2. CDR3 length equals 13 residues. Germline CDR1 and CDR2: SEHNR and FQNEAQ (reference sequence). Unmatched junction bases numbered 4, after V lost 5 bases and J lost 7 bases. The CDR3 DNA follows: TGTGCCAGCAGCCTGGCTAGCGGGAATGAGCAGTTCTTC. Residues: CASSLASGNEQFF. The variable domain in full, with the rest retrieved from reference TRBV7-9 and TRBJ2-1, is DTGVSQNPRHKITKRGQNVTFRCDPISEHNRLYWYRQTLGQGPEFLTYFQNEAQLEKSRLLSDRFSAERPKGSFSTLEIQRTEQGDSAMYLCASSLASGNEQFFGPGTRLTVL.

This clonotype was picked up many times. This chain links TRBV6-1 with TRBJ1-1, with a tentative D call TRBD1 (5 bases). The CDR3 loop spans 15 amino acids. V was clipped by 3 bases and J by 5 bases, with 16 bases between them. Germline V gene data show CDR1 as MNHNS and CDR2 as SASEGT. The DNA of the CDR3 is TGTGCCAGCAGTGAGGGGGACGGGGTAGAAACTGAAGCTTTCTTT. Its translation: CASSEGDGVETEAFF.

The sample holds a few counts of this clonotype. In DNA, the CDR3 is TGCAGTGCTAGAGTCGAGGACAGGGACTACGAGCAGTACTTC. As protein: CSARVEDRDYEQYF. The V call is TRBV20-1, the J call TRBJ2-7, with 8 positions matching TRBD1. From germline, CDR1 is DFQATT and CDR2 SNEGSKA (reference sequence). CDR3 length equals 14 residues. Trimming took 1 base from V and 3 from J; bases not matched to a gene: 5.

V gene TRBV28 combines with J gene TRBJ2-7; unclear D gene. V was shortened by 3 bases and J by 3 bases, with 6 bases between the two germline ends. The V gene's germline CDR1 is MDHEN and CDR2 SYDVKM. The CDR3 loop spans 12 amino acids. The DNA of the CDR3 is TGTGCCAGCAGTTTCCAGAACTACGAGCAGTACTTC. It encodes CASSFQNYEQYF.

This clonotype was seen a handful of times. V gene TRBV20-1 combines with J gene TRBJ2-3; 13 bases agree with TRBD2. V shed 0 bases, J shed 6 bases, and the junction held 3 bases outside the gene matches. This CDR3 has 15 amino acids. Germline CDR1 and CDR2: DFQATT and SNEGSKA (reference sequence). This CDR3 is CSARDRGLAGDTQYF. The CDR3 DNA follows: TGCAGTGCTAGAGATCGGGGACTAGCGGGGGATACGCAGTATTTT.

This clonotype has ten or more counts. The rearrangement uses TRBV28 and TRBJ2-3; D assignment may be TRBD1 or TRBD2 (5 bases each). CDR3 size: 14 residues. V was pared by 7 bases and J by 6 bases, with 17 bases between. The V gene's germline CDR1 is MDHEN and CDR2 SYDVKM. CDR3 sequence: CASTILGTPDTQYF. The CDR3 DNA follows: TGTGCCAGCACTATACTCGGGACCCCCGATACGCAGTATTTT.

At least ten counts were recorded for this clonotype. The V and J genes are TRBV20-1 and TRBJ2-3; the match to TRBD2 covers 13 bases. Germline V CDR1 and CDR2: DFQATT, SNEGSKA (reference sequence). The V segment lost 6 bases and the J segment 6 bases; nucleotides outside the gene matches: 6. CDR3 size: 14 residues. The CDR3 spells CSAGLAGAVDTQYF. DNA of the CDR3: TGCAGTGCAGGACTAGCGGGGGCCGTGGATACGCAGTATTTT.

This clonotype was counted ten times or more. This chain joins TRBV12-3 or TRBV12-4 and TRBJ2-7, with D possibly TRBD2 on 6 matching bases. The CDR3 totals 14 residues. The germline V and J ends were trimmed by 7 bases and 0 bases, with 13 bases remaining between them. This CDR3 reads CASTNGGSSYEQYF. Written as DNA, the CDR3 is TGTGCCAGCACCAACGGGGGTTCCTCCTACGAGCAGTACTTC.

This clonotype ranks as medium-sized. V is TRBV4-2 and J is TRBJ1-6; 9 bases are a match to TRBD1. There are 17 residues in the CDR3. V gave up 4 bases and J gave up 0 bases; unmatched junction bases: 4. Germline V lookup: CDR1 LGHNA, CDR2 YNFKEQ. In DNA form, the CDR3 reads TGTGCCAGCAGCCCAGGACAGGGGAGCTCCTATAATTCACCCCTCCACTTT. Its translation: CASSPGQGSSYNSPLHF.

Many counts were recorded for this clonotype. The V gene is TRBV29-1, the J gene TRBJ2-5; no clear D. This CDR3 comprises 13 residues. Germline values: CDR1 SQVTM, CDR2 ANQGSEA. V gave up 4 bases and J gave up 4 bases, with 13 bases separating them. The CDR3 DNA follows: TGCAGCGTTGCACCCACCGGGTCAGAGACCCAGTACTTC. Encoded protein: CSVAPTGSETQYF.

This clonotype has ten or more counts. J is TRBJ1-6 and V is TRBV25-1, with 8 bases lining up with TRBD1. CDR3 length equals 21 residues. From germline, CDR1 is MGHDK and CDR2 SYGVNS. V lost 0 bases, J lost 0 bases, and 13 bases stayed unmatched. CDR3 in DNA: TGTGCCAGCAGTGAATACGTACCAGGGGGCTTAGTGAGCTCCTATAATTCACCCCTCCACTTT. It codes for CASSEYVPGGLVSSYNSPLHF. The whole variable domain, filled in from reference TRBV25-1 and TRBJ1-6, reads EADIYQTPRYLVIGTGKKITLECSQTMGHDKMYWYQQDPGMELHLIHYSYGVNSTEKGDLSSESTVSRIRTEHFPLTLESARPSHTSQYLCASSEYVPGGLVSSYNSPLHFGNGTRLTVT.